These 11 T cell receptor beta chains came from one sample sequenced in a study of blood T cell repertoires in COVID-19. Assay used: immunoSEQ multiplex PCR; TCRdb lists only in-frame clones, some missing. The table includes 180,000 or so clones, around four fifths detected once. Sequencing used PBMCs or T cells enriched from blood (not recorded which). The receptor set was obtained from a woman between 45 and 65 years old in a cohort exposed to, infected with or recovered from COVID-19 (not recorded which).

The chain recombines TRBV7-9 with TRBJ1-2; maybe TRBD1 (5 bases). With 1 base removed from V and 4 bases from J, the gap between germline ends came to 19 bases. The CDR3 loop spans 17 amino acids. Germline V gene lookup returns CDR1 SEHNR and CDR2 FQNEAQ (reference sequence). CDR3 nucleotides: TGTGCCAGCAGCTTAGAGAAGGGGACTGGCCCATCCTATGGCTACACCTTC. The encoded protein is CASSLEKGTGPSYGYTF.

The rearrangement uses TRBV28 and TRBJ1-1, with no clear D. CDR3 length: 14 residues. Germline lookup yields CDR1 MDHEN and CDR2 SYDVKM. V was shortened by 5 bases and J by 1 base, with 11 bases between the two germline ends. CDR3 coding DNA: TGTGCCAGCAGTCACTACCAAAGGAACACTGAAGCTTTCTTT. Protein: CASSHYQRNTEAFF.

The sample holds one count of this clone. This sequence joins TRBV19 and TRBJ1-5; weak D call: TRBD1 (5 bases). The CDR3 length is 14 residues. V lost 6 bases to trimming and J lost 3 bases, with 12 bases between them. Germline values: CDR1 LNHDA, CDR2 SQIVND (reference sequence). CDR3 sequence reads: CASSQGVNNQPQHF. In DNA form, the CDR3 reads TGTGCCAGTAGCCAGGGTGTCAACAATCAGCCCCAGCATTTT.

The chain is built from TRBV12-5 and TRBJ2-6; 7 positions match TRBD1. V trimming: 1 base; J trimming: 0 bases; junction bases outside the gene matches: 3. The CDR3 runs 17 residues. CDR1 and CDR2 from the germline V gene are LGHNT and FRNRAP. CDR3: CASGLGGQYSGANVLTF. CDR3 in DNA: TGTGCTAGTGGTTTGGGGGGACAGTACTCTGGGGCCAACGTCCTGACTTTC.

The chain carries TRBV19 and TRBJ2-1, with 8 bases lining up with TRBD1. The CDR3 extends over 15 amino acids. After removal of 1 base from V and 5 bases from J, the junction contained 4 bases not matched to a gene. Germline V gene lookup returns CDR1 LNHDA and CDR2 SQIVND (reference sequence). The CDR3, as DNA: TGTGCCAGTAGTATAGTAACAGGGGGAAACAATGAGCAGTTCTTC. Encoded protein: CASSIVTGGNNEQFF.

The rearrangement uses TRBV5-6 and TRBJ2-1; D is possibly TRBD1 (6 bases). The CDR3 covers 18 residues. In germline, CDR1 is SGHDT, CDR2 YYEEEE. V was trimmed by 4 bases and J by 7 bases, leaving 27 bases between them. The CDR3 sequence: CASSGQKFFLGKMNEQFF. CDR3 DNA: TGTGCCAGCAGCGGACAGAAGTTCTTTTTGGGGAAAATGAATGAGCAGTTCTTC.

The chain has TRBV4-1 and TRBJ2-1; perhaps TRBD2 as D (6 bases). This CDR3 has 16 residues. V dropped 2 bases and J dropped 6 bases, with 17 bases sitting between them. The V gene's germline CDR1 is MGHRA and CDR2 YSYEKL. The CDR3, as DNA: TGCGCCAGCAGCCAAAGAGCGCCGGGAGTCGGCAATGAGCAGTTCTTC. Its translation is CASSQRAPGVGNEQFF.

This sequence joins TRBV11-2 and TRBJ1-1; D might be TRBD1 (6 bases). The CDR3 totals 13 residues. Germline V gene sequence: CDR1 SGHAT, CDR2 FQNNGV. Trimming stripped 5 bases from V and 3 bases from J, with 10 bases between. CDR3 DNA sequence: TGTGCCAGCAGCCCAAACAGGGACACTGAAGCTTTCTTT. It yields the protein CASSPNRDTEAFF.

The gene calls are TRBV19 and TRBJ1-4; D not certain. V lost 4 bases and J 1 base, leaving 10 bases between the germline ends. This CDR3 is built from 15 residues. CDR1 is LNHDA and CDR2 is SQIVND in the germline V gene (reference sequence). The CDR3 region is CASSKTLRTNEKLFF. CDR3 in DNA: TGTGCCAGTAGTAAGACTCTCAGAACTAATGAAAAACTGTTTTTT. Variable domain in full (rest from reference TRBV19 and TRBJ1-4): DGGITQSPKYLFRKEGQNVTLSCEQNLNHDAMYWYRQDPGQGLRLIYYSQIVNDFQKGDIAEGYSVSREKKESFPLTVTSAQKNPTAFYLCASSKTLRTNEKLFFGSGTQLSVL.

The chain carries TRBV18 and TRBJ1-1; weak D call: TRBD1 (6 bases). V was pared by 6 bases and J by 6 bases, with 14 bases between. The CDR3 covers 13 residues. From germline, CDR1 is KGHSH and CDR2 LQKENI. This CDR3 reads CASSRTEVSEAFF. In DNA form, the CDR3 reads TGTGCCAGCTCCCGGACAGAGGTCTCTGAAGCTTTCTTT. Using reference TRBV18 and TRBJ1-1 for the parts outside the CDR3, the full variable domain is NAGVMQNPRHLVRRRGQEARLRCSPMKGHSHVYWYRQLPEEGLKFMVYLQKENIIDESGMPKERFSAEFPKEGPSILRIQQVVRGDSAAYFCASSRTEVSEAFFGQGTRLTVV.

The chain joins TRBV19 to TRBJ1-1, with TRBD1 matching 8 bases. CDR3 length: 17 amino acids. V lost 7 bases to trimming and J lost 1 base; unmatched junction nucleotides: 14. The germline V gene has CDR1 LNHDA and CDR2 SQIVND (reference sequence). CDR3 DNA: TGTGCCAGTATGACGACAGGGGTTAACGCCGGGAACACTGAAGCTTTCTTT. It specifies CASMTTGVNAGNTEAFF.